The 11 T cell receptor beta chains given below trace back to one sample, sequenced in a study of control samples from healthy donors and cancer patients. Profiled with immunoSEQ multiplex PCR; TCRdb holds only in-frame clones, not every one. The sample has around 100,000 clones, 75% to 90% seen once. The sample comprised PBMCs. Receptors originate from a man in his sixties with lung cancer.

The gene calls are TRBV7-9 and TRBJ2-2; 8 bases fit TRBD2. The CDR3 loop spans 16 amino acids. The V and J ends lost 5 bases and 7 bases, in that order; junction bases with no gene match: 12. CDR1 SEHNR and CDR2 FQNEAQ come from the germline V gene (reference sequence). This CDR3 reads CASSPTGTSFDGELFF. The CDR3 DNA follows: TGTGCCAGCAGCCCGACCGGGACTAGTTTTGACGGGGAGCTGTTTTTT.

This CDR3 is CAWSVRSSDSSNQPQHF. As DNA, the CDR3 is TGTGCCTGGAGTGTACGGTCGTCGGACAGTAGCAATCAGCCCCAGCATTTT. The gene calls are TRBV30 and TRBJ1-5; D is perhaps TRBD1 (6 bases). This CDR3 region has 17 residues. Trimming removed 0 bases from V and 0 bases from J, with 15 bases in between. The germline V gene has CDR1 GTSNPN and CDR2 SVGIG (reference sequence). Complete variable domain (other parts from reference TRBV30 and TRBJ1-5): SQTIHQWPATLVQPVGSPLSLECTVEGTSNPNLYWYRQAAGRGLQLLFYSVGIGQISSEVPQNLSASRPQDRQFILSSKKLLLSDSGFYLCAWSVRSSDSSNQPQHFGDGTRLSIL.

The gene calls are TRBV18 and TRBJ2-2, with D possibly being TRBD2 (5 bases). CDR1 and CDR2 from the germline V gene are KGHSH and LQKENI. The CDR3 runs to 13 residues. V shed 3 bases and J shed 7 bases, with 9 bases lying between them. CDR3 region: CASSPAGFGELFF. In DNA, the CDR3 is TGTGCCAGCTCACCTGCGGGCTTCGGGGAGCTGTTTTTT.

The chain joins TRBV9 to TRBJ2-7, with a possible D match to TRBD1 (6 bases). Germline V gene sequence: CDR1 SGDLS, CDR2 YYNGEE. The V gene lost 0 bases and the J gene lost 1 base, with 11 bases spanning the gap. CDR3 length: 15 residues. The CDR3 loop is CASSVVGDKSYEQYF. The CDR3 DNA follows: TGTGCCAGCAGCGTAGTAGGGGACAAGTCCTACGAGCAGTACTTC.

J is TRBJ2-1 and V is TRBV5-1; 7 bases are shared with TRBD1. This CDR3 has 13 residues. J gave up 8 bases and V 4 bases, and 6 bases lay outside the gene matches. CDR1 is SGHRS and CDR2 is YFSETQ in the germline V gene. In nucleotides, the CDR3 is TGCGCCAGCAGCCCGGGTGACAGGGATGAGCAGTTCTTC. Its protein product is CASSPGDRDEQFF. The full variable domain, completed using reference TRBV5-1 and TRBJ2-1, is KAGVTQTPRYLIKTRGQQVTLSCSPISGHRSVSWYQQTPGQGLQFLFEYFSETQRNKGNFPGRFSGRQFSNSRSEMNVSTLELGDSALYLCASSPGDRDEQFFGPGTRLTVL.

DNA for the CDR3: TGTGCCAGCAGCGTAAGACAGGGGGCGAAAAGAAGGGGCACTGAAGCTTTCTTT. It is translated as CASSVRQGAKRRGTEAFF. The gene calls are TRBV5-6 and TRBJ1-1; 10 nucleotides line up with TRBD1. This CDR3 has 18 amino acids. After removal of 4 bases from V and 4 bases from J, the junction contained 16 bases not matched to a gene. Per germline, CDR1 SGHDT and CDR2 YYEEEE.

This chain links TRBV7-9 with TRBJ2-5; a weak D match, TRBD2 (6 bases). The CDR3 is 13 residues long. Germline lookup yields CDR1 SEHNR and CDR2 FQNEAQ (reference sequence). Trimming took off 5 bases at V and 3 bases at J, with 10 bases between the two ends. As DNA, the CDR3 is TGTGCCAGCAGCCCACCTAGCGAAGAGACCCAGTACTTC. Translation: CASSPPSEETQYF.

V usage is TRBV9 and J usage is TRBJ2-1, with D hard to call. The V end was cut by 4 bases, the J end by 10 bases, with 12 bases between. The germline V gene has CDR1 SGDLS and CDR2 YYNGEE. The CDR3 length is 12 residues. The CDR3 DNA reads TGTGCCAGCAGCACATTAGCCAGCGAGCAGTTCTTC. It yields the protein CASSTLASEQFF.

The chain uses TRBV6-5 and TRBJ1-2; D ambiguous. The CDR3 spans 11 residues. CDR1 and CDR2 from the germline V gene are MNHEY and SVGAGI. The V and J ends lost 9 bases and 4 bases respectively, with 9 bases between them. The CDR3 nucleotides read TGTGCCAGTGGTAATTCCTATGGCTACACCTTC. Residues: CASGNSYGYTF.

V is TRBV14 and J is TRBJ1-1; D remains unclear. Trimming pared 5 bases from V and 5 bases from J, leaving 15 bases between. This CDR3 region has 14 residues. Germline V gives CDR1 SGHDN, CDR2 FVKESK. The chain's CDR3 is CASSFLRTGTEAFF. The DNA for the CDR3 is TGTGCCAGCAGCTTCCTACGTACGGGAACTGAAGCTTTCTTT.

V usage is TRBV13 and J usage is TRBJ2-1; TRBD2 matches at 8 bases. The CDR3 consists of 18 residues. V dropped 5 bases and J dropped 0; count of bases not matched to a gene: 12. CDR1 and CDR2 from the germline V gene are PRHDT and FYEKMQ (reference sequence). The CDR3 DNA is TGTGCCAGCAGCCTAGTCGAGTCGGGGGGGAGCTCCTACAATGAGCAGTTCTTC. Amino acid sequence: CASSLVESGGSSYNEQFF.